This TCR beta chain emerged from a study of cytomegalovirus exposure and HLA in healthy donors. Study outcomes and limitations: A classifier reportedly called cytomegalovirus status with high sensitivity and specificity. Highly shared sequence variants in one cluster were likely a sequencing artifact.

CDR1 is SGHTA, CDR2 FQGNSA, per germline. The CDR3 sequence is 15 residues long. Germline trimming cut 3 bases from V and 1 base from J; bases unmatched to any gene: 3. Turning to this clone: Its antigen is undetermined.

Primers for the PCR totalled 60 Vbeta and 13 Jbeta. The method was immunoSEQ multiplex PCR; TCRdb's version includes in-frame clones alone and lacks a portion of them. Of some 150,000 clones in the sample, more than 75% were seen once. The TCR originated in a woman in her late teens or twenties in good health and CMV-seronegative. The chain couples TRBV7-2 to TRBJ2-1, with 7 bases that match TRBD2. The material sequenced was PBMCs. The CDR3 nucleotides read TGTGCCAGCAGCTTGGTAGCGGGTTCCTACAATGAGCAGTTCTTC. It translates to CASSLVAGSYNEQFF.